Ten or more counts support the clone carrying this T cell receptor beta chain. Its target is unknown. The CDR3 contains 14 residues. J was trimmed by 7 bases and V by 6 bases; bases with no gene match: 7. Time point denoted: sample taken at primary tumor resection. Without sorting, whole RNA was sequenced from tumor, nontumor lung or frozen PBMC. The cohort: 65 to 80 early-stage, untreated non-small cell lung cancer patients. These data come from a study of spatial heterogeneity in lung cancer. The study's findings and limits: Tumor TCRs that were ubiquitous and expanded showed up in blood more at resection than follow-up.

Unique molecular identifiers tagged every individual TCR cDNA molecule. TCRdb processed the 5' RACE reads anew with MiXCR; each CDR3 protein has one entry. The sample carries about 56,000 distinct CDR3 sequences, approximately 8.9% recorded once. V gene TRBV12-3 or TRBV12-4 combines with J gene TRBJ1-4; 8 positions match TRBD1. The TCR sequence derives from a female donor with early-stage non-small cell lung cancer. The sample consisted of PBMCs, taken at surgery. CDR3 loop: CASSSTGGSEKLFF. CDR3 DNA sequence: TGTGCCAGCAGCTCAACAGGGGGGAGTGAAAAACTGTTTTTT.